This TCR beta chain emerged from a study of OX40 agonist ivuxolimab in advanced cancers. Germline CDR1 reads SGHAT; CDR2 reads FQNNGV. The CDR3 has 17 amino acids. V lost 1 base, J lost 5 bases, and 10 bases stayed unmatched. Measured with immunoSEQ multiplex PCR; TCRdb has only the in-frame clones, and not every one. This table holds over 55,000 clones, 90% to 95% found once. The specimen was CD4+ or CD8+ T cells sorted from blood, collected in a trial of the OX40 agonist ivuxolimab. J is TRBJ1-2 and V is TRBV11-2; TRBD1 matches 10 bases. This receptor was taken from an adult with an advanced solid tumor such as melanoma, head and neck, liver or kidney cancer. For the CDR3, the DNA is TGTGCCAGCAGCTTAGCCGGACAGGGGGAGGGCAATTATGGCTACACCTTC. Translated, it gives CASSLAGQGEGNYGYTF.